These 5 T cell receptor beta chains share one sample of origin, sequenced in a study of blood T cell repertoires in COVID-19. Sequencing used immunoSEQ multiplex PCR; TCRdb keeps in-frame clones, though not all of them. The sample shows 300,000 to 400,000 clones, about 88% of them seen only once. The sequenced sample consisted of peripheral blood. Every receptor here comes from a human donor in a cohort sampled during active COVID-19.

The V call is TRBV5-8, the J call TRBJ1-6, with D possibly TRBD1 on 6 matching bases. Germline CDR1 and CDR2: SGHTS and YDEGEE. This CDR3 region has 14 residues. Trimming removed 2 bases at V and 8 bases at J, with 11 bases between. CDR3 nucleotides: TGTGCCAGCAGCTTCCCAGGGGAGCATTCACCCCTCCACTTT. This encodes CASSFPGEHSPLHF.

The chain employs TRBV10-2 and TRBJ2-3, with 8 bases lining up with TRBD2. The CDR3 extends over 15 amino acids. Losses at the gene ends were 4 bases for V and 6 bases for J; bases not matched to a gene: 9. The germline CDR1 and CDR2 sequences are WSHSY and SAAADI. Here the CDR3 DNA reads TGCGCCAGCAGTGGAGTGAGCGGGAGTATGGATACGCAGTATTTT. Encoded protein: CASSGVSGSMDTQYF.

The chain uses TRBV6-2 or TRBV6-3 and TRBJ1-2; TRBD1 matches 9 bases. V shed 4 bases, J shed 7 bases, and the junction held 10 bases outside the gene matches. This CDR3 has 15 amino acids. The germline gives CDR1 MNHEY, CDR2 SVGEGT. The CDR3 is CASSSPGQGKFGYTF. CDR3 DNA sequence: TGTGCCAGCAGTTCCCCGGGACAGGGAAAGTTTGGCTACACCTTC.

The V call is TRBV3-1 (or the pseudogene TRBV3-2), the J call TRBJ2-7; perhaps TRBD2 as D (5 bases). The CDR3 consists of 17 residues. Germline V gene sequence: CDR1 LGHDT, CDR2 YNNKEL (reference sequence). Deletions cut 4 bases from V and 2 bases from J, with 21 bases between. CDR3 sequence reads: CASSPRGSGSPPYEQYF. The CDR3, as DNA: TGTGCCAGCAGCCCCCGGGGATCGGGATCACCTCCCTACGAGCAGTACTTC.

This clone was seen only once. The J gene is TRBJ2-7, the V gene TRBV11-2; 12 bases line up with TRBD1. Unmatched junction bases numbered 4, after V lost 1 base and J lost 0 bases. The CDR3 has 17 residues. CDR1 is SGHAT, CDR2 FQNNGV, per germline. This CDR3 is CASSLVGTGGSSYEQYF. The CDR3 region has the DNA TGTGCCAGCAGCTTAGTTGGGACAGGGGGCAGCTCCTACGAGCAGTACTTC.